A selection of T cell receptor beta chains follows, all from one sample in a study of cytomegalovirus exposure and HLA in healthy donors. Sequencing used immunoSEQ multiplex PCR; TCRdb keeps in-frame clones, though not all of them. The table lists under 200,000 clones, 80% to 90% of them singletons. The sample comprised PBMCs. The receptors stem from a man aged 45 to 65 in good health and CMV-seropositive. Both conserved end residues are part of each CDR3. A D gene is named only where the DNA matches it firmly. Not every row has a clone size; where given, it reads once, few, many or a size class.

clone_size,d_call,j_call,v_call,cdr3_aa,cdr3_nt
.,TRBD1,TRBJ2-5,TRBV5-8,CASSPGQAQETQYF,TGTGCCAGCAGCCCGGGACAGGCTCAAGAGACCCAGTACTTC
few,TRBD2,TRBJ2-1,TRBV10-2,CASRTSGDHEQFF,TGCGCCAGCAGGACTAGCGGGGATCATGAGCAGTTCTTC
.,.,TRBJ2-3,TRBV11-3,CASSLGGAWDTQYF,TGTGCCAGCAGCTTAGGAGGCGCCTGGGATACGCAGTATTTT
.,.,TRBJ1-2,TRBV7-9,CASSLTGGLRSGYTF,TGTGCCAGCAGCTTAACGGGGGGCCTCCGGTCTGGCTACACCTTC
.,.,TRBJ1-2,TRBV6-5,CASSSLSRGGYGYTF,TGTGCCAGCAGTAGCCTCTCCAGGGGCGGCTATGGCTACACCTTC
.,.,TRBJ1-2,TRBV20-1,CSAGLDKRNTF,TGCAGTGCTGGCCTCGACAAGAGAAACACCTTC
.,.,TRBJ2-1,TRBV9,CASSTGLDYNEQFF,TGTGCCAGCAGCACCGGACTTGACTACAATGAGCAGTTCTTC
.,.,TRBJ1-3,TRBV5-1,CASSLLPGTQGNTIYF,TGCGCCAGCAGCTTGTTACCTGGCACACAAGGAAACACCATATATTTT
.,TRBD1,TRBJ1-6,TRBV5-6,CASSTDRGSSYNSPLHF,TGTGCCAGCAGCACCGACAGGGGTAGCTCCTATAATTCACCCCTCCACTTT
.,.,TRBJ2-1,TRBV2,CASWAGHYNEQFF,TGTGCCAGCTGGGCAGGACATTACAATGAGCAGTTCTTC
.,TRBD1,TRBJ1-2,TRBV7-9,CASSFLLGTAEVGTF,TGTGCCAGCAGTTTTCTGCTGGGGACAGCCGAGGTGGGGACCTTC
.,TRBD1,TRBJ1-1,TRBV5-8,CASSMGQSYEAFF,TGTGCCAGCAGCATGGGACAGAGTTATGAAGCTTTCTTT
.,TRBD2,TRBJ2-4,TRBV7-8,CASSLTRLADIAKNIQYF,TGTGCCAGCAGCTTAACGCGACTAGCGGATATAGCCAAAAACATTCAGTACTTC
.,.,TRBJ1-2,TRBV7-9,CVLDSVYGYTF,TGTGTTCTGGACAGTGTTTATGGCTACACCTTC
.,.,TRBJ2-7,TRBV5-6,CASSRDLVSYEQYF,TGTGCCAGCAGCCGAGACTTGGTCTCCTACGAGCAGTACTTC
.,TRBD1,TRBJ2-7,TRBV7-8,CASSPPSGTVPYEQYF,TGTGCCAGCAGCCCACCCTCCGGGACAGTGCCGTACGAGCAGTACTTC
few,TRBD1,TRBJ2-4,TRBV5-1,CASSPGTGGNIQYF,TGCGCCAGCAGCCCCGGGACAGGGGGAAACATTCAGTACTTC
once,.,TRBJ2-2,TRBV2,CASSADGAGELFF,TGTGCCAGCAGTGCGGACGGGGCCGGGGAGCTGTTTTTT
once,TRBD1,TRBJ1-2,TRBV10-2,CASSPGQRYGYTF,TGCGCCAGCAGCCCGGGACAGAGATATGGCTACACCTTC
.,.,TRBJ2-1,TRBV6-1,CASRGGREVYNEQFF,TGTGCCAGCAGGGGTGGAAGGGAGGTGTACAATGAGCAGTTCTTC
.,.,TRBJ1-3,TRBV6-5,CASSEGGAGNTIYF,TGTGCCAGCAGTGAAGGAGGAGCTGGAAACACCATATATTTT
.,.,TRBJ2-3,TRBV27,CASSLFGDTQYF,TGTGCCAGCAGTTTATTCGGAGATACGCAGTATTTT
.,TRBD1,TRBJ1-2,TRBV2,CASRGTGYYGYTF,TGTGCCAGCAGAGGGACAGGCTACTATGGCTACACCTTC
.,TRBD1,TRBJ2-5,TRBV11-2,CASSSGDRATYQETQYF,TGTGCCAGCAGCTCCGGGGACAGGGCTACGTACCAAGAGACCCAGTACTTC
.,TRBD1,TRBJ1-1,TRBV19,CASSARDSEAFF,TGTGCCAGTAGTGCCCGGGACAGTGAAGCTTTCTTT
.,TRBD2,TRBJ2-5,TRBV30,CAWSLGGRAQGAQYF,TGTGCCTGGAGCCTCGGCGGGAGGGCTCAAGGGGCCCAGTACTTC
.,.,TRBJ2-5,TRBV11-2,CASSLFDSQETQYF,TGTGCCAGCAGCTTATTTGACTCTCAAGAGACCCAGTACTTC
.,.,TRBJ2-1,TRBV29-1,CSVVAGYNEQFF,TGCAGCGTTGTGGCAGGGTACAATGAGCAGTTCTTC
.,TRBD2,TRBJ2-2,TRBV5-1,CASSLLAGEGTGELFF,TGCGCCAGCAGCTTACTAGCGGGAGAGGGAACCGGGGAGCTGTTTTTT
.,TRBD1,TRBJ2-7,TRBV19,CASSIMYRGVYEQYF,TGTGCCAGTAGTATTATGTACAGGGGGGTCTACGAGCAGTACTTC
.,TRBD1,TRBJ2-5,TRBV4-1,CASSQADGQGGKTQYF,TGCGCCAGCAGCCAAGCTGATGGACAGGGGGGAAAGACCCAGTACTTC
.,TRBD1,TRBJ2-2,TRBV5-1,CASSKGQGSSNTGELFF,TGCGCCAGCAGCAAGGGACAGGGGTCATCGAACACCGGGGAGCTGTTTTTT
.,.,TRBJ2-1,TRBV30,CASSEGGGTEQFF,TGTGCCTCGAGCGAGGGGGGGGGCACGGAGCAGTTCTTC
.,.,TRBJ2-1,TRBV1,CTSSQISGSNNEQFF,TGCACCAGCAGCCAAATCAGCGGGTCCAACAATGAGCAGTTCTTC
.,TRBD2,TRBJ2-1,TRBV2,CASGGRGAASNEQFF,TGTGCCAGCGGGGGGAGGGGAGCGGCCTCCAATGAGCAGTTCTTC
.,.,TRBJ1-1,TRBV6-5,CASSYSRGGSTEAFF,TGTGCCAGCAGTTACTCGAGAGGGGGAAGCACTGAAGCTTTCTTT
.,TRBD1,TRBJ2-3,TRBV30,CAWILDRVDTDTQYF,TGTGCCTGGATATTGGACAGGGTCGACACAGATACGCAGTATTTT
.,.,TRBJ1-5,TRBV19,CASSIDYQEYSNQPQHF,TGTGCCAGTAGTATAGACTACCAGGAATATAGCAATCAGCCCCAGCATTTT
.,TRBD2,TRBJ2-2,TRBV19,CASRGLAGAVSNTGELFF,TGTGCCAGTAGGGGACTAGCGGGGGCCGTTTCGAACACCGGGGAGCTGTTTTTT
.,.,TRBJ1-1,TRBV7-8,CASSLAPGAEAFF,TGTGCCAGCAGCTTAGCGCCAGGTGCTGAAGCTTTCTTT
.,TRBD2,TRBJ2-3,TRBV6-1,CASRVWRGETDTQYF,TGTGCCAGCAGGGTCTGGCGGGGGGAAACAGATACGCAGTATTTT
.,TRBD2,TRBJ2-2,TRBV19,CASSQTSGDLAGELFF,TGTGCCAGTAGCCAGACTAGCGGGGACTTAGCCGGGGAGCTGTTTTTT
.,.,TRBJ2-2,TRBV4-1,CASSQLIQGGELFF,TGCGCCAGCAGCCAACTAATCCAGGGCGGGGAGCTGTTTTTT
.,.,TRBJ1-2,TRBV28,CASSSTEYGYTF,TGTGCCAGCAGTTCTACAGAGTATGGCTACACCTTC
.,.,TRBJ2-1,TRBV2,CATMGGAVHNEQFF,TGTGCCACTATGGGGGGGGCGGTTCACAATGAGCAGTTCTTC
few,TRBD2,TRBJ2-1,TRBV7-3,CASKGTSGKGGYEQFF,TGTGCCAGCAAGGGGACTAGCGGGAAAGGTGGTTATGAGCAGTTCTTC